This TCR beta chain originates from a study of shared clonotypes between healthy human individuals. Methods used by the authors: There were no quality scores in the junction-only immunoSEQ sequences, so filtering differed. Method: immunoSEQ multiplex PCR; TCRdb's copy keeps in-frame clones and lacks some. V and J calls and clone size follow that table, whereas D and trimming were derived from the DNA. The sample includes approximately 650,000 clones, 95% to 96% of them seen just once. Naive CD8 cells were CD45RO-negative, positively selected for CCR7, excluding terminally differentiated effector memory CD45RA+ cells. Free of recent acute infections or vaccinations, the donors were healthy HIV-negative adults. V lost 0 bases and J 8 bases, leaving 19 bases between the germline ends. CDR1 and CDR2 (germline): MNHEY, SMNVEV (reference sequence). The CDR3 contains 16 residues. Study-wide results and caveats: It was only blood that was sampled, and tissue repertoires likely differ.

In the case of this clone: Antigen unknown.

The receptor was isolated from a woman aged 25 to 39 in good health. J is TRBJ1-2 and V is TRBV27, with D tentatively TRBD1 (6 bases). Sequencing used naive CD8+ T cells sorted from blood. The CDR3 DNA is TGTGCCAGCAGTTTATCGCCAGGGGCAAGGCCCGAGGGCTACACCTTC. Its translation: CASSLSPGARPEGYTF.